These 18 T cell receptor beta chains were all obtained from the same sample, sequenced in a study of blood T cell repertoires in COVID-19. The data were produced by immunoSEQ multiplex PCR, yet TCRdb's version contains in-frame clones alone and is incomplete. This sample has hundreds of thousands of clones; roughly 83% occur once, and the top ten carry roughly 9.8%. Sequencing was performed on peripheral blood. The receptors were gathered from an elderly man with acute or convalescent COVID-19.

V is TRBV19 and J is TRBJ1-1; D ambiguous. Germline CDR1 is LNHDA and CDR2 is SQIVND (reference sequence). The CDR3 has 16 residues. Trimming left V 0 bases short and J 3 bases short, with 14 bases between. CDR3 sequence (DNA): TGTGCCAGTAGTATAGATACCGGGGTCTGGGACACTGAAGCTTTCTTT. Its translation: CASSIDTGVWDTEAFF.

This chain joins TRBV7-9 and TRBJ2-2; 10 bases are shared with TRBD1. The V and J ends lost 7 bases and 3 bases, in that order; junction bases with no gene match: 8. From germline, CDR1 is SEHNR and CDR2 FQNEAQ (reference sequence). The CDR3 covers 16 residues. The CDR3 loop is CASTIRTGGDTGELFF. As DNA, the CDR3 is TGTGCCAGCACCATAAGGACAGGGGGGGACACCGGGGAGCTGTTTTTT.

The V call is TRBV10-2, the J call TRBJ1-4; D perhaps matches TRBD1 (6 bases). The germline gives CDR1 WSHSY, CDR2 SAAADI. The CDR3 loop spans 15 amino acids. V was clipped by 2 bases and J by 6 bases, with 13 bases between them. The CDR3 region has the DNA TGCGCCAGCAGTGAGATCGGGCAGGGGTATGAAAAACTGTTTTTT. Its protein product is CASSEIGQGYEKLFF.

The CDR3 reads CASSSPSGGISYNEQFF. The CDR3 nucleotides are TGTGCCAGCAGCTCTCCTAGCGGGGGGATCTCCTACAATGAGCAGTTCTTC. The chain is built from TRBV5-6 and TRBJ2-1; 11 positions agree with TRBD2. V shed 3 bases and J 0 bases; nucleotides not matched to a gene: 5. The V gene's germline CDR1 is SGHDT and CDR2 YYEEEE. The CDR3 covers 17 residues. The entire variable domain, with the rest obtained from reference TRBV5-6 and TRBJ2-1, is as follows: DAGVTQSPTHLIKTRGQQVTLRCSPKSGHDTVSWYQQALGQGPQFIFQYYEEEERQRGNFPDRFSGHQFPNYSSELNVNALLLGDSALYLCASSSPSGGISYNEQFFGPGTRLTVL.

The chain uses TRBV28 and TRBJ1-5; D perhaps matches TRBD1 (5 bases). V was trimmed by 4 bases and J by 7 bases, leaving 17 bases between them. Germline V gene sequence: CDR1 MDHEN, CDR2 SYDVKM. The CDR3 sequence is 15 residues long. CDR3 residues: CASSSGSGWYQPQHF. CDR3 in DNA: TGTGCCAGCAGTTCAGGGTCGGGTTGGTACCAGCCCCAGCATTTT.

The V and J genes are TRBV18 and TRBJ2-3; the match to TRBD1 covers 9 bases. CDR1 KGHSH and CDR2 LQKENI come from the germline V gene. This CDR3 spans 16 amino acids. The V and J ends lost 5 bases and 3 bases, in that order; junction bases with no gene match: 9. The CDR3 coding sequence is TGTGCCAGCTCAATTCAGCCCGGGACAGGGACAGATACGCAGTATTTT. Translated: CASSIQPGTGTDTQYF.

The chain is built from TRBV6-6 and TRBJ1-2; 9 bases line up with TRBD1. In germline, CDR1 is MNHNY, CDR2 SVGAGI (reference sequence). The CDR3 has 14 amino acids. V lost 7 bases and J lost 8; bases outside the gene matches: 11. DNA for the CDR3: TGTGCCAGCACCGACCTGGGACAGGGAGGAGGCTACACCTTC. It translates to CASTDLGQGGGYTF.

The rearrangement uses TRBV7-9 and TRBJ2-5, with D possibly matching TRBD2 (5 bases). CDR3 length equals 14 residues. The V gene's germline CDR1 is SEHNR and CDR2 FQNEAQ (reference sequence). V was trimmed by 4 bases and J by 5 bases, leaving 14 bases between them. The CDR3 sequence is CASSSHGGRETQYF. The CDR3 DNA is TGTGCCAGCAGCTCCCACGGAGGTCGGGAGACCCAGTACTTC.

The rearrangement joins TRBV30 to TRBJ2-7; TRBD2 aligns across 7 bases. The trim removed 0 bases at V and 3 bases at J, leaving 5 bases unmatched. The CDR3 spans 14 residues. CDR1 and CDR2 (germline): GTSNPN, SVGIG (reference sequence). The chain's CDR3 is CAWSVVWGGYEQYF. CDR3 bases: TGTGCCTGGAGTGTAGTCTGGGGGGGCTACGAGCAGTACTTC.

The genes are TRBV5-1 and TRBJ1-5, with D perhaps TRBD1 (6 bases). V was clipped by 0 bases and J by 3 bases, with 7 bases between them. The CDR3 sequence is 14 residues long. Germline CDR1 reads SGHRS; CDR2 reads YFSETQ. In DNA form, the CDR3 reads TGCGCCAGCAGCTTGGGGACAGTCAATCAGCCCCAGCATTTT. Its protein is CASSLGTVNQPQHF.

The chain recombines TRBV29-1 with TRBJ2-1; D not resolved. Per the germline V gene, CDR1 is SQVTM and CDR2 is ANQGSEA. Between the trimmed V and J ends, which lost 2 bases and 2 bases, there was a span of 7 bases. The CDR3 consists of 13 residues. CDR3 amino acids: CSVEKRPYNEQFF. In DNA, the CDR3 is TGCAGCGTTGAAAAGCGTCCCTACAATGAGCAGTTCTTC.

The rearrangement uses TRBV5-1 and TRBJ1-5; D is perhaps TRBD1 (6 bases). CDR3 length: 13 residues. Germline CDR1 reads SGHRS; CDR2 reads YFSETQ. The V end lost 2 bases, the J end lost 8 bases, and 11 bases lay between the germline ends. CDR3 amino acids: CASSFTEGEPQHF. The DNA of the CDR3 is TGCGCCAGCAGCTTCACCGAGGGGGAGCCCCAGCATTTT.

This chain joins TRBV5-4 and TRBJ2-1; 7 nucleotides match TRBD2. V lost 0 bases, J lost 7 bases, and 10 bases stayed unmatched. The CDR3 covers 16 residues. CDR1 is SGHNT, CDR2 YYREEE, per germline (reference sequence). For the CDR3, the DNA is TGTGCCAGCAGCTTGGCGGTGGCGGGAGAGATTAATGAGCAGTTCTTC. This sequence encodes CASSLAVAGEINEQFF.

The gene calls are TRBV12-5 and TRBJ2-7; 12 nucleotides line up with TRBD1. The CDR3 is 17 residues long. Per the germline V gene, CDR1 is LGHNT and CDR2 is FRNRAP. After removal of 2 bases from V and 2 bases from J, the junction contained 7 bases not matched to a gene. The CDR3 region is CASGLTSGTGGTYEQYF. As DNA, the CDR3 is TGTGCTAGTGGTTTGACGTCCGGGACAGGGGGCACCTACGAGCAGTACTTC.

The rearrangement links TRBV24-1 to TRBJ1-1; D call uncertain. Trimming stripped 7 bases from V and 5 bases from J, with 13 bases between. The germline V gene has CDR1 KGHDR and CDR2 SFDVKD. CDR3 length equals 13 residues. CDR3 DNA sequence: TGTGCCACCAGCGAGGGCTTGGGGACTGAAGCTTTCTTT. Residues: CATSEGLGTEAFF.

This clone was detected only once. The rearrangement uses TRBV7-3 and TRBJ2-1; 10 bases agree with TRBD2. The V segment lost 2 bases and the J segment 10 bases; nucleotides outside the gene matches: 8. The CDR3 consists of 15 residues. Germline lookup yields CDR1 SGHTA and CDR2 FQGTGA. In DNA form, the CDR3 reads TGTGCCAGCAGCTTAGAGCCTAGCGGGGGCCCGGAGCAGTTCTTC. It codes for CASSLEPSGGPEQFF.

This rearrangement joins TRBV5-1 to TRBJ1-2, with D possibly matching TRBD1 (5 bases). From germline, CDR1 is SGHRS and CDR2 YFSETQ. This CDR3 has 15 residues. Trimming shortened V by 3 bases and J by 4 bases, and 16 bases separated the two germline ends. CDR3 nucleotides: TGCGCCAGCAGCTCGACAGAACGGGGACTCTATGGCTACACCTTC. It encodes CASSSTERGLYGYTF.

The chain has TRBV7-9 and TRBJ2-1, with TRBD1 identical over 10 bases. In germline, CDR1 is SEHNR, CDR2 FQNEAQ (reference sequence). CDR3 size: 15 residues. Losses at the gene ends were 2 bases for V and 9 bases for J; bases not matched to a gene: 7. CDR3 nucleotides: TGTGCCAGCAGCTTATGGGACAGGGGTACGATTGAGCAGTTCTTC. It is translated as CASSLWDRGTIEQFF.